This record covers a single T cell receptor beta chain. The antigen remains unidentified. Produced via immunoSEQ multiplex PCR; TCRdb's table is partial and in-frame only. The sample records 90,000 to 150,000 clones, around 90% being singletons. This record comes from a study of T cell responses to AZD1222 COVID-19 vaccine. At the level of the study: Samples with a second dose at about 4 or about 12 weeks were pooled together.

General study results and limits: Clonal diversity was possibly underestimated, and the donors were mostly white British, with more females. The peak T cell response came first, and repertoires were sampled only after it. Among vaccine-associated CD4 TCRs, coverage spanned spike, with dominance at 160-218 and 743-854.

This TCR was sampled from an adult in good health. The sequenced sample was peripheral blood, obtained on day 0 of AZD1222 vaccination.

The CDR3 DNA follows: TGTGCCAGCAGTTTACCCGCTTTTGGGCGATTGAGCTCCTACAATGAGCAGTTCTTC. It translates to CASSLPAFGRLSSYNEQFF. The chain has TRBV28 and TRBJ2-1; D gene unclear. Germline CDR1 and CDR2: MDHEN and SYDVKM. CDR3 length: 19 residues. Trimming left V 2 bases short and J 0 bases short, with 20 bases between.